One T cell receptor (beta chain) is described in this entry. Antigen: not known. Produced via immunoSEQ multiplex PCR; TCRdb's table is partial and in-frame only. The sample lists over 100,000 clones, 93% occurring once. CDR3 size: 15 residues. V lost 4 bases and J lost 1, with 10 bases in between. From germline, CDR1 is ENHRY and CDR2 SYGVKD. The data derive from a study of siplizumab effects on memory and regulatory T cells. Study-level findings and limits: For siplizumab cultures, the suppressive function of their proliferating Tregs was not confirmed. Mean Treg-derived proportions of mappable alloreactive CD4+ clones were around 70% for siplizumab and approximately 25% for controls.

The V and J genes are TRBV10-3 and TRBJ2-2; D possibly corresponds to TRBD1 (6 bases). The sequencing input was Tregs sorted from blood. The sequence derives from a human donor in good health. The CDR3 loop reads CAISGGLGNTGELFF. Written as DNA, the CDR3 is TGTGCCATCAGTGGGGGGCTGGGGAACACCGGGGAGCTGTTTTTT.